Listed here are 21 T cell receptor beta chains from one sample, sequenced in a study of patients and donors after allogeneic stem cell transplantation. TCRdb re-analysed the RT-PCR reads in MiXCR, keeping a single row per CDR3 protein. The data show under 200,000 distinct CDR3 sequences, 25% to 35% seen once. Material: blood, either unsorted or a sorted T cell fraction (not recorded which). These receptors all stem from a human donor who was either an allogeneic HSCT recipient or a stem cell or donor lymphocyte infusion donor (not recorded which). It is not recorded whose cells these are; they may come from a transplant donor.

This clonotype was detected only a few times. The CDR3 DNA reads TGTGCCAGCAGCTTCTACGGGGGTGGTACAGATACGCAGTATTTT. Translation gives CASSFYGGGTDTQYF. J is TRBJ2-3 and V is TRBV7-9; D may be TRBD2 (6 bases). The germline V gene encodes CDR1 SEHNR and CDR2 FQNEAQ (reference sequence). The V gene lost 3 bases and the J gene lost 3 bases, with 13 bases spanning the gap. The CDR3 is made up of 15 amino acids.

This clonotype was observed a few times. As DNA, the CDR3 is TGTGCCAGCAGCCCAGGGACAGGGGATAATGAAAAACTGTTTTTT. Translated, it gives CASSPGTGDNEKLFF. The chain recombines TRBV7-9 with TRBJ1-4; 10 nucleotides match TRBD1. With 5 bases clipped from V and 4 bases from J, the junction kept 4 bases outside the gene matches. CDR1 is SEHNR, CDR2 FQNEAQ, per germline (reference sequence). This CDR3 has 15 amino acids.

The rearrangement links TRBV25-1 to TRBJ2-7, with unresolved D. Trimming removed 3 bases from V and 1 base from J, with 7 bases in between. Germline-derived CDR1 and CDR2 are MGHDK and SYGVNS. The CDR3 runs 13 residues. The CDR3 sequence: CASSEYFSYEQYF. The CDR3 DNA is TGTGCCAGCAGTGAGTACTTTTCCTACGAGCAGTACTTC.

In its sample, this clonotype was seen a few times. This sequence joins TRBV12-3 or TRBV12-4 and TRBJ2-3; D unclear. Trimming took off 5 bases at V and 0 bases at J, with 12 bases between the two ends. This CDR3 is built from 15 residues. The CDR3 DNA sequence: TGTGCCAGCAGTCCGCGCTCCACTAGCACAGATACGCAGTATTTT. Translated, it gives CASSPRSTSTDTQYF.

This clonotype was seen only once. The V gene is TRBV20-1, the J gene TRBJ1-2, with TRBD1 as a possible D gene (5 bases). The ends were cut back, 5 bases at V and 7 bases at J, with 23 bases in the middle. CDR3 length: 15 amino acids. The germline V gene has CDR1 DFQATT and CDR2 SNEGSKA (reference sequence). The chain's CDR3 is CSAPKRGEGSCGYTF. The CDR3 DNA sequence: TGCAGTGCTCCCAAACGGGGAGAGGGGAGCTGTGGCTACACCTTC.

J is TRBJ1-1 and V is TRBV3-1, with a weak D call TRBD1 (5 bases). The V gene lost 4 bases and the J gene lost 0 bases, with 9 bases spanning the gap. This CDR3 comprises 14 residues. CDR1 is LGHDT, CDR2 YNNKEL, per germline (reference sequence). CDR3 amino acids: CASSRRGMNTEAFF. The CDR3, as DNA: TGTGCCAGCAGCCGGAGGGGCATGAACACTGAAGCTTTCTTT.

The rearrangement links TRBV6-5 to TRBJ1-6, with D unresolved. The CDR3 totals 15 residues. V lost 0 bases and J lost 10, with 13 bases in between. The germline gives CDR1 MNHEY, CDR2 SVGAGI. CDR3 DNA sequence: TGTGCCAGCAGTTACTCGAAGCGGGGTTGGTCACCCCTCCACTTT. This translates into CASSYSKRGWSPLHF.

This clonotype was recorded only once. The chain couples TRBV12-5 to TRBJ2-1; TRBD2 matches at 8 bases. Germline loops: CDR1 LGHNT, CDR2 FRNRAP. After removal of 4 bases from V and 0 bases from J, the junction contained 8 bases not matched to a gene. This CDR3 comprises 17 residues. The chain's CDR3 is CASGSIVREGSYNEQFF. In DNA form, the CDR3 reads TGTGCTAGTGGTTCCATCGTACGGGAGGGCTCCTACAATGAGCAGTTCTTC.

The chain is built from TRBV7-2 and TRBJ2-1, with a weak D call TRBD1 (6 bases). Per the germline V gene, CDR1 is SGHTA and CDR2 is FQGNSA. The CDR3 contains 15 residues. V was cut by 4 bases and J by 9 bases, with 19 bases left in between. Here the CDR3 reads CASSSPQGIKGEQFF. The CDR3 nucleotides read TGTGCCAGCAGCTCACCACAGGGTATTAAGGGTGAGCAGTTCTTC.

Here the CDR3 DNA reads TGCGCCAGCAGCTTGGTGGCGGGAACCTACGAGCAGTACTTC. It encodes CASSLVAGTYEQYF. This chain joins TRBV5-1 and TRBJ2-7; TRBD2 might be the D (6 bases). V gave up 0 bases and J gave up 2 bases, with 9 bases separating them. Germline V gives CDR1 SGHRS, CDR2 YFSETQ. This CDR3 has 14 amino acids.

This clonotype was picked up a small number of times. This chain uses TRBV7-2 with TRBJ1-1; D might be TRBD1 (6 bases). Trimming shortened V by 1 base and J by 5 bases, and 8 bases separated the two germline ends. Germline V gene sequence: CDR1 SGHTA, CDR2 FQGNSA. This CDR3 contains 13 residues. In DNA form, the CDR3 reads TGTGCCAGCAGCTTAGAGGGGGTGACTGAAGCTTTCTTT. Protein product: CASSLEGVTEAFF.

The V call is TRBV18, the J call TRBJ1-2; the match to TRBD1 covers 9 bases. CDR1 is KGHSH and CDR2 is LQKENI in the germline V gene. Germline trimming cut 3 bases from V and 5 bases from J; bases unmatched to any gene: 7. The CDR3 is 15 amino acids. This CDR3 reads CASSPRGQGSYGYTF. CDR3 nucleotides: TGTGCCAGCTCACCGCGCGGACAGGGGTCGTATGGCTACACCTTC. The variable domain in full, completed from reference TRBV18 and TRBJ1-2, reads NAGVMQNPRHLVRRRGQEARLRCSPMKGHSHVYWYRQLPEEGLKFMVYLQKENIIDESGMPKERFSAEFPKEGPSILRIQQVVRGDSAAYFCASSPRGQGSYGYTFGSGTRLTVV.

This clonotype was counted between two and nine times. This chain uses TRBV12-3 or TRBV12-4 with TRBJ2-2, with a weak D call TRBD1 (5 bases). There are 11 residues in the CDR3. Trimming took off 9 bases at V and 6 bases at J, with 8 bases between the two ends. This chain's CDR3 is CASQGSGELFF. CDR3 in DNA: TGTGCCAGTCAGGGTTCCGGGGAGCTGTTTTTT.

A single count supports this clonotype. This chain connects TRBV24-1 to TRBJ2-5; the D is unclear. Trimming shortened V by 0 bases and J by 2 bases, and 9 bases separated the two germline ends. The CDR3 runs to 15 residues. The germline V gene has CDR1 KGHDR and CDR2 SFDVKD. The CDR3 loop is CATSDLLKTQETQYF. The CDR3 DNA is TGTGCCACCAGTGATTTGTTGAAGACTCAAGAGACCCAGTACTTC.

The V gene is TRBV7-2, the J gene TRBJ2-4; D may match TRBD1 or TRBD2 (6 bases each). V dropped 5 bases and J dropped 6 bases, with 11 bases sitting between them. The CDR3 spans 13 residues. Germline-derived CDR1 and CDR2 are SGHTA and FQGNSA. CDR3 sequence (DNA): TGTGCCAGCAGCCGAGGGGGAGGAAACATTCAGTACTTC. The encoded protein is CASSRGGGNIQYF. Variable domain in full (rest from reference TRBV7-2 and TRBJ2-4): GAGVSQSPSNKVTEKGKDVELRCDPISGHTALYWYRQSLGQGLEFLIYFQGNSAPDKSGLPSDRFSAERTGGSVSTLTIQRTQQEDSAVYLCASSRGGGNIQYFGAGTRLSVL.

The rearrangement uses TRBV2 and TRBJ1-1; D perhaps matches TRBD1 (6 bases). CDR3 size: 12 residues. Germline CDR1 reads SNHLY; CDR2 reads FYNNEI. V dropped 10 bases and J dropped 1 base, with 10 bases sitting between them. The CDR3 DNA sequence: TGTGCCAAAGGGGGTGGGAACACTGAAGCTTTCTTT. Translating gives CAKGGGNTEAFF.

J is TRBJ2-2 and V is TRBV27; D gene uncertain. CDR3 length: 14 amino acids. Germline V gene lookup returns CDR1 MNHEY and CDR2 SMNVEV (reference sequence). Trimming cost V 5 bases and J 4 bases, with 11 bases left between them. The CDR3 sequence: CASSPNFATGELFF. CDR3 DNA: TGTGCCAGCAGTCCCAATTTCGCCACCGGGGAGCTGTTTTTT.

The rearrangement uses TRBV20-1 and TRBJ2-2, with D unresolved. Germline values: CDR1 DFQATT, CDR2 SNEGSKA (reference sequence). Trimming shortened V by 3 bases and J by 4 bases, and 6 bases separated the two germline ends. This CDR3 region has 12 residues. DNA of the CDR3: TGCAGTGCTAGCGCGACCACCGGGGAGCTGTTTTTT. This translates into CSASATTGELFF.

The V call is TRBV5-8, the J call TRBJ2-4; 10 bases line up with TRBD1. From germline, CDR1 is SGHTS and CDR2 YDEGEE. The junction had 5 bases not matched to a gene; V was cut back by 4 bases and J by 7 bases. The CDR3 totals 14 residues. The CDR3: CASSTGQGVNIQYF. CDR3 bases: TGTGCCAGCAGCACCGGACAGGGGGTGAACATTCAGTACTTC.

This clonotype has just a few counts. V usage is TRBV5-1 and J usage is TRBJ2-1; no clear D. V was pared by 0 bases and J by 6 bases, with 13 bases between. Germline-derived CDR1 and CDR2 are SGHRS and YFSETQ. There are 15 residues in the CDR3. The CDR3 protein is CASSLVKTSANEQFF. The DNA of the CDR3 is TGCGCCAGCAGCTTGGTCAAAACCTCGGCCAATGAGCAGTTCTTC.

The chain carries TRBV29-1 and TRBJ2-1; perhaps TRBD2 as D (5 bases). This CDR3 is 13 amino acids long. Trimming took 2 bases from V and 6 from J, leaving 11 bases between them. Germline CDR1 reads SQVTM; CDR2 reads ANQGSEA. CDR3 DNA: TGCAGCGTTGAAAGTGGCGGGCCCAATGAGCAGTTCTTC. It translates to CSVESGGPNEQFF.